The rows below give T cell receptor beta chains drawn from one sample of a study of CD8+CD57+ T cells in acquired aplastic anemia. TCRdb re-analysed the reads in MiXCR, keeping a single row per CDR3 protein. Of 200,000 or so distinct CDR3 sequences in the sample, over 55% were seen once. Sequenced: sorted CD4+, CD8+, or CD8+CD57+ T cells (not recorded which) from PBMCs. Receptors originate from a human donor with aplastic anemia. The CDR3 runs from the conserved cysteine through the conserved F or W. D genes are given only for firm matches. Clone size is stated in some rows and not others, as once, few, many or a class when expanded.

DNA,CDR3,J,V,D,size
TGCGCCAGCAGCCAAAGGACAGGGGGCCATGAGCAGTTCTTC,CASSQRTGGHEQFF,TRBJ2-1,TRBV4-1,TRBD1,few
TGTGCCAGCAGCTTAGCGGATGCCACCCTCTACGAGCAGTACTTC,CASSLADATLYEQYF,TRBJ2-7,TRBV7-2,-,-
TGTGCCACCAGTGAATCAGGGGGTTTCGGCACTGAAGCTTTCTTT,CATSESGGFGTEAFF,TRBJ1-1,TRBV24-1,TRBD1,-
TGTGCCAGCAATAGACTTAACTATAGCTACACCTTC,CASNRLNYSYTF,TRBJ1-2,TRBV2,-,-
TGTGCCATCATTCCGGACAGGGGCTTGATCTACGAGCAGTACTTC,CAIIPDRGLIYEQYF,TRBJ2-7,TRBV10-3,TRBD1,-
TGTGCCAGCAGTGATGCCCCTCCGGGACAGGGGTGGAAGACCCAGTACTTC,CASSDAPPGQGWKTQYF,TRBJ2-5,TRBV25-1,TRBD1,once
TGCAGTGGACTAGCGGGGGACAATGAGCAGTTCTTC,CSGLAGDNEQFF,TRBJ2-1,TRBV20-1,TRBD2,-
TGTGCCAGCAGACAGGGGAATAATTCACCCCTCCACTTT,CASRQGNNSPLHF,TRBJ1-6,TRBV14,TRBD1,-
TGTGCCAGCAGCTTAGAAACGGGGGGCTTTGGGAGCGAGCAGTACTTC,CASSLETGGFGSEQYF,TRBJ2-7,TRBV7-2,-,-
TGCAGTGCTAGAAAAGCGGGAGTCGACGAGCAGTACTTC,CSARKAGVDEQYF,TRBJ2-7,TRBV20-1,TRBD2,-
TGCAGTGCTAGAGCCCGGCCTAGTGCCTTCGACGAGCAGTACTTC,CSARARPSAFDEQYF,TRBJ2-7,TRBV20-1,-,once
TGTGCCAGCAGTGGGCAGGGGGTACCCTCTGGGGCCAACGTCCTGACTTTC,CASSGQGVPSGANVLTF,TRBJ2-6,TRBV25-1,TRBD1,-
TGTGCCAGCAGCGCAACCACCGGGACTAGTGTGTCCTACGAGCAGTACTTC,CASSATTGTSVSYEQYF,TRBJ2-7,TRBV13,TRBD2,many
TGTGCCATCAGTGCCTGGGCCGGGGAGCTGTTTTTT,CAISAWAGELFF,TRBJ2-2,TRBV10-3,-,-
TGTGCCACCAGGCCGGGACAGTTAGACACCGGGGAGCCGTTTTTT,CATRPGQLDTGEPFF,TRBJ2-2,TRBV24-1,TRBD1,-
TGTGCCAGCAGCTCGGGACAACTCAACTCCTACGAGCAGTACTTC,CASSSGQLNSYEQYF,TRBJ2-7,TRBV7-9,-,many
TGTGCCAGCAGCTCGGGACAGGGTGGCCCCTACAATGAGCAGTTCTTC,CASSSGQGGPYNEQFF,TRBJ2-1,TRBV7-6,TRBD1,-
TGCGCCACCGTGGACGACAGGGACCAGCATTTT,CATVDDRDQHF,TRBJ1-5,TRBV10-2,TRBD1,-
TGTGCCACCAGCAGTAGACCGGGACTAGCGGGACTATACAATGAGCAGTTCTTC,CATSSRPGLAGLYNEQFF,TRBJ2-1,TRBV15,TRBD2,-
TGTGCCAGCAGCTTAGGCCGCGAACAAGAGACCCAGTACTTC,CASSLGREQETQYF,TRBJ2-5,TRBV7-3,-,-
TGTGCCAGCAGCATCAACAGGGGTGGCCAAGAGACCCAGTACTTC,CASSINRGGQETQYF,TRBJ2-5,TRBV11-1,TRBD1,-
TGTGCCAGCACCCATTCGGGGGGCTACGAGCAGTACTTC,CASTHSGGYEQYF,TRBJ2-7,TRBV12-3/TRBV12-4,TRBD2,-
TGCGCCAGCAGCTTGGGGGATTCAGGGGCCAACGTCCTGACTTTC,CASSLGDSGANVLTF,TRBJ2-6,TRBV5-1,-,-
TGTGCCAGCAGTGAAGACAGGCTGGATGAGCAGTTCTTC,CASSEDRLDEQFF,TRBJ2-1,TRBV2,-,-
TGTGCCAGCAGTTTAGCGGACAGGGGGCGTAACTATGGCTACACCTTC,CASSLADRGRNYGYTF,TRBJ1-2,TRBV12-3/TRBV12-4,TRBD1,-
TGCGCCAGCAGCTTGGTGGCCAAAGGACAGGAACTCTATGGCTACACCTTC,CASSLVAKGQELYGYTF,TRBJ1-2,TRBV5-1,TRBD1,-
TGTGCCAGCAACGGGTTGTCGTCCTATAATTCACCCCTCCACTTT,CASNGLSSYNSPLHF,TRBJ1-6,TRBV25-1,-,-
TGTGCCAGCAGTGCGGGCCTCGGCTATGAGCAGTTCTTC,CASSAGLGYEQFF,TRBJ2-1,TRBV25-1,-,-
TGTGCCAGCAGTGAAGCGCGAAGACTAGCGGGTATACAGTACTTC,CASSEARRLAGIQYF,TRBJ2-7,TRBV2,TRBD2,-
TGCAGTGCTAGACGCGGATGGGGCAATCAGCCCCAGCATTTT,CSARRGWGNQPQHF,TRBJ1-5,TRBV20-1,-,once
TGTGCCAGCAGAACCGGGACAGTAATGAACACTGAAGCTTTCTTT,CASRTGTVMNTEAFF,TRBJ1-1,TRBV6-5,TRBD1,-
TGTGCCAGCAGTTTAGGGGGGGGGGCCCCCTACGAGCAGTACTTC,CASSLGGGAPYEQYF,TRBJ2-7,TRBV12-3/TRBV12-4,-,-
TGCGCCAGCAGCTTGTGGGGGCAGGGTCCTTCCTACGAGCAGTACTTC,CASSLWGQGPSYEQYF,TRBJ2-7,TRBV5-1,-,many
TGTGCCAGCGGACAGGGAACGGGCTACACCTTC,CASGQGTGYTF,TRBJ1-2,TRBV10-3,TRBD1,few
TGTGCCAGCAACGTAAGGGACTACGAGCAGTACTTC,CASNVRDYEQYF,TRBJ2-7,TRBV9,-,-
TGTGCCACCAGCAGCTTGGTCGGGCAGGTACCAGATACGCAGTATTTT,CATSSLVGQVPDTQYF,TRBJ2-3,TRBV15,-,-
TGTGCCAGCAGGGAGGACAGGGGCACTGAAGCTTTCTTT,CASREDRGTEAFF,TRBJ1-1,TRBV2,TRBD1,-
TGCGCCAGCAGCTTGCGGCAGGGGGTGAGAGAGCAGTACTTC,CASSLRQGVREQYF,TRBJ2-7,TRBV5-1,TRBD1,few
TGTGCCTGGAGTCCAGGGTCCTCCAATCAGCCCCAGCATTTT,CAWSPGSSNQPQHF,TRBJ1-5,TRBV30,-,few
TGTGCCAGCGGACGAGGGGACACTGAAGCTTTCTTT,CASGRGDTEAFF,TRBJ1-1,TRBV2,-,-
TGTGCCAGCAACCCGGGCAGCTATGGCTACACCTTC,CASNPGSYGYTF,TRBJ1-2,TRBV7-9,-,-
TGTGCCAGCAGCGTTTCTAGCGGGAACACCGGGGAGCTGTTTTTT,CASSVSSGNTGELFF,TRBJ2-2,TRBV9,TRBD2,-
TGTGCCAGCAGCGAGTCAACAGATCAGGGGGGACCCCTCCACTTT,CASSESTDQGGPLHF,TRBJ1-6,TRBV9,TRBD1,-
TGTGCCAGCAGCTTGCAAGGGGGCCCCTACGAGCAGTACTTC,CASSLQGGPYEQYF,TRBJ2-7,TRBV7-2,TRBD1,few
TGCAGCTCATACAGGGAGAACACTGAAGCTTTCTTT,CSSYRENTEAFF,TRBJ1-1,TRBV29-1,-,-
TGTGCCAGCAGCCCGCGGGACAGGGGTTTCTACGAGCAGTACTTC,CASSPRDRGFYEQYF,TRBJ2-7,TRBV7-9,TRBD1,-
TGCAGTGCTCGAGGGGGCCAAGAGACCCAGTACTTC,CSARGGQETQYF,TRBJ2-5,TRBV20-1,-,-
TGTGCCAGTAGATCCTTGACCGACAGGAACACTGAAGCTTTCTTT,CASRSLTDRNTEAFF,TRBJ1-1,TRBV19,-,-
TGTGCCAGTAGTGAGGGGGTTATCGACGAGCAGTACTTC,CASSEGVIDEQYF,TRBJ2-7,TRBV19,-,-
TGTGCCAGCAGCCTAAACATGGGCGAGCAGTACTTC,CASSLNMGEQYF,TRBJ2-7,TRBV7-9,-,few
TGTGCCAGCAGCTTGTCTGACAGTGACGAGCAGTACTTC,CASSLSDSDEQYF,TRBJ2-7,TRBV5-8,-,-
TGTGCCAGCAGCCTAAGCGGTACCTACAATGAGCAGTTCTTC,CASSLSGTYNEQFF,TRBJ2-1,TRBV7-3,-,-
TGTGCCAGCAGCTTAGCAGCGGGTAGCTCCTACAATGAGCAGTTCTTC,CASSLAAGSSYNEQFF,TRBJ2-1,TRBV7-2,-,few
TGTGCCAGCAGCCCAATTATGGCGGGCCCTTCCTACGAGCAGTACTTC,CASSPIMAGPSYEQYF,TRBJ2-7,TRBV7-9,-,many
TGCAGTGCTACCCGGGACAGTAATGAAAAACTGTTTTTT,CSATRDSNEKLFF,TRBJ1-4,TRBV20-1,TRBD1,-